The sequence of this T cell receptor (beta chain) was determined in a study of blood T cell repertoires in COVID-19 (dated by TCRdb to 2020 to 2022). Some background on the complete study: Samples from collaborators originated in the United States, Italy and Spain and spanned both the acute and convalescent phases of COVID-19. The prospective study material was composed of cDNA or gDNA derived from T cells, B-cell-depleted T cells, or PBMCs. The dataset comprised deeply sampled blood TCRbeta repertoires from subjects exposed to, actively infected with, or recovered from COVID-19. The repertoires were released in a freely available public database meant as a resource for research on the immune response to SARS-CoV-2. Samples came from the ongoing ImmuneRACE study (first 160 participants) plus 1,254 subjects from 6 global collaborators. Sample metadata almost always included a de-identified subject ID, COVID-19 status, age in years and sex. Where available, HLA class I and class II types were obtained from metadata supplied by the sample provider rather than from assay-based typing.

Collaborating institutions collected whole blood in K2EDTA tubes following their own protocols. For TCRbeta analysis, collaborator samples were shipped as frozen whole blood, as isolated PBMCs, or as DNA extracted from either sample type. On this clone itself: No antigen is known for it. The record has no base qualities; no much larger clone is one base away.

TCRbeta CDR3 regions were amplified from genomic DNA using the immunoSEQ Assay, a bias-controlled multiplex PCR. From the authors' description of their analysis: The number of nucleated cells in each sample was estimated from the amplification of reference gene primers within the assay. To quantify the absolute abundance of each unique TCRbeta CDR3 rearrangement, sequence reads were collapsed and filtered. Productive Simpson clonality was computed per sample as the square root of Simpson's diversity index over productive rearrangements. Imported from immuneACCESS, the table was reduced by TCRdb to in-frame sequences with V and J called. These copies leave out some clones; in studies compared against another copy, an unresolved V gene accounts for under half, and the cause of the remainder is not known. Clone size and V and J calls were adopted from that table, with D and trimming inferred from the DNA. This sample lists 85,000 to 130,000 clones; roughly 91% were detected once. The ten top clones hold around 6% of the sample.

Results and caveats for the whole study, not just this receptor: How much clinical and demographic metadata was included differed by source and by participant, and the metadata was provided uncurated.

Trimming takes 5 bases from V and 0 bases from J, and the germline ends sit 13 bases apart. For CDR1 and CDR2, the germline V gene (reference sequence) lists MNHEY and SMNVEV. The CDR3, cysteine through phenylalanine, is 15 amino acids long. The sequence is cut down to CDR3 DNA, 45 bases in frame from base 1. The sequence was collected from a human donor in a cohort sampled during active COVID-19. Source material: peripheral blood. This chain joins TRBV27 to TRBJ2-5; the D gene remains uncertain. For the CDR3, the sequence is CASSPISADQETQYF. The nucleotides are TGTGCCAGCAGTCCAATCTCGGCGGACCAAGAGACCCAGTACTTC.